One sample yielded the 29 T cell receptor beta chains listed below, sequenced in a study of blood T cell repertoires in COVID-19. TCRdb's table, derived via immunoSEQ multiplex PCR, lists solely in-frame clones and lacks some. This table holds fewer than 200,000 clones, 70% to 85% found once. The sample consisted of PBMCs or T cells enriched from blood (not recorded which). The source of these receptors is a woman aged 50 to 60 who had recovered from COVID-19.

The chain recombines TRBV6-5 with TRBJ1-1; the D gene is possibly TRBD1 (6 bases). The CDR3 contains 15 residues. Trimming removed 2 bases from V and 2 bases from J, with 12 bases in between. Per the germline V gene, CDR1 is MNHEY and CDR2 is SVGAGI. Here the CDR3 reads CASSYARGRNTEAFF. For the CDR3, the DNA is TGTGCCAGCAGTTACGCGCGGGGGCGTAACACTGAAGCTTTCTTT.

This chain connects TRBV6-1 to TRBJ2-2; 7 nucleotides agree with TRBD1. The CDR3 totals 20 residues. V lost 2 bases and J lost 6; bases outside the gene matches: 21. The germline V gene encodes CDR1 MNHNS and CDR2 SASEGT. CDR3 protein: CASSESGQLNRGMVAGELFF. The CDR3 DNA reads TGTGCCAGCAGTGAATCGGGACAGCTCAACAGGGGAATGGTCGCCGGGGAGCTGTTTTTT.

V gene TRBV3-1 (or the pseudogene TRBV3-2) combines with J gene TRBJ1-5; 9 bases map to TRBD1. CDR1 is LGHDT, CDR2 YNNKEL, per germline (reference sequence). The V gene end was trimmed by 4 bases and the J gene end by 2 bases; junction bases not matched to a gene: 15. This CDR3 is 19 amino acids long. The CDR3 nucleotides are TGTGCCAGCAGCCCGTCGAGCGGACAGGGGACGGGGCGCAATCAGCCCCAGCATTTT. This codes for CASSPSSGQGTGRNQPQHF.

This sequence joins TRBV29-1 and TRBJ2-1; no clear D gene. V was shortened by 7 bases and J by 2 bases, with 18 bases between the two germline ends. Germline CDR1 SQVTM, CDR2 ANQGSEA. The CDR3 is 15 residues long. In DNA form, the CDR3 reads TGCAGCGCTAGATCCCGGGTCGACCCCTACAATGAGCAGTTCTTC. The encoded protein is CSARSRVDPYNEQFF.

V is TRBV5-1 and J is TRBJ1-4; TRBD1 matches 9 bases. The CDR3 has 15 amino acids. The V and J ends lost 4 bases and 8 bases, in that order; junction bases with no gene match: 9. CDR1 is SGHRS, CDR2 YFSETQ, per germline. CDR3 region: CASSLGQGGYEKLFF. The CDR3 DNA reads as TGCGCCAGCAGCCTGGGACAGGGCGGATACGAAAAACTGTTTTTT.

The V and J genes are TRBV3-1 (or the pseudogene TRBV3-2) and TRBJ2-1; no definite D call. Germline V gives CDR1 LGHDT, CDR2 YNNKEL (reference sequence). This CDR3 spans 13 amino acids. The V and J ends lost 0 bases and 8 bases respectively, with 8 bases between them. In DNA form, the CDR3 reads TGTGCCAGCAGCCAAGACAGTTCTTATGAGCAGTTCTTC. Translation gives CASSQDSSYEQFF.

The chain has TRBV3-1 (or the pseudogene TRBV3-2) and TRBJ2-1; tentative D call: TRBD2 (6 bases). V was cut by 5 bases and J by 0 bases, with 11 bases left in between. This CDR3 region has 15 residues. Per the germline V gene, CDR1 is LGHDT and CDR2 is YNNKEL (reference sequence). DNA of the CDR3: TGTGCCAGCAGCAGTACTAGCAGCTCCTACAATGAGCAGTTCTTC. It yields the protein CASSSTSSSYNEQFF.

The rearrangement links TRBV7-2 to TRBJ2-3; the D is unclear. Looked up from germline, CDR1 is SGHTA and CDR2 is FQGNSA. The CDR3 sequence is 14 residues long. V was trimmed by 6 bases and J by 4 bases, leaving 14 bases between them. The CDR3 bases are TGTGCCAGCAGTCCCCGGATGGGCCCAGATACGCAGTATTTT. Its protein product is CASSPRMGPDTQYF.

V usage is TRBV15 and J usage is TRBJ2-1; 10 positions match TRBD1. This CDR3 has 15 residues. The germline V gene has CDR1 LNHNV and CDR2 YYDKDF (reference sequence). V gave up 3 bases and J gave up 7 bases; unmatched junction bases: 6. CDR3 sequence reads: CATSSGQGVWNEQFF. CDR3 nucleotide sequence: TGTGCCACCAGCAGTGGACAGGGGGTTTGGAATGAGCAGTTCTTC.

This chain links TRBV27 with TRBJ2-7, with TRBD2 matching 7 bases. Germline lookup yields CDR1 MNHEY and CDR2 SMNVEV (reference sequence). Germline trimming cut 5 bases from V and 7 bases from J; bases unmatched to any gene: 8. The CDR3 runs to 13 residues. CDR3 coding DNA: TGTGCCAGCAGTCCGCCTTGGGGGGGGGAGCAGTACTTC. The encoded protein is CASSPPWGGEQYF.

This chain uses TRBV6-2 or TRBV6-3 with TRBJ1-2; D is undetermined. The germline V and J ends were trimmed by 0 bases and 10 bases, with 15 bases remaining between them. This CDR3 region has 14 residues. The germline CDR1 and CDR2 sequences are MNHEY and SVGEGT. The CDR3 is CASSYSRRTSHYTF. The CDR3 coding sequence is TGTGCCAGCAGTTACTCGAGGAGAACCTCGCACTACACCTTC.

The chain has TRBV19 and TRBJ2-2; TRBD2 aligns across 7 bases. The CDR3 extends over 16 amino acids. The V gene's germline CDR1 is LNHDA and CDR2 SQIVND (reference sequence). Unmatched junction bases numbered 10, after V lost 4 bases and J lost 5 bases. The DNA of the CDR3 is TGTGCCAGTAGTAGTCTGTGGGAGGGCCTGACCGGGGAGCTGTTTTTT. Its translation: CASSSLWEGLTGELFF.

The chain has TRBV5-1 and TRBJ1-1; 7 positions match TRBD1. Germline trimming cut 1 base from V and 11 bases from J; bases unmatched to any gene: 5. The CDR3 length is 12 residues. Germline loops: CDR1 SGHRS, CDR2 YFSETQ. CDR3 sequence: CASSLQGVAAFF. The DNA for the CDR3 is TGCGCCAGCAGCTTGCAGGGGGTGGCCGCTTTCTTT.

This clone was detected only a few times. The V gene is TRBV5-4, the J gene TRBJ2-1; possible D gene TRBD2, 5 bases. V gave up 0 bases and J gave up 4 bases, with 14 bases separating them. The germline CDR1 and CDR2 sequences are SGHNT and YYREEE (reference sequence). This CDR3 comprises 16 residues. The CDR3 sequence: CASSLGGASSYNEQFF. The CDR3, as DNA: TGTGCCAGCAGCTTGGGAGGCGCTAGCTCGTACAATGAGCAGTTCTTC.

The rearrangement uses TRBV11-2 and TRBJ2-5; no definite D call. V gave up 0 bases and J gave up 2 bases, with 7 bases separating them. CDR1 and CDR2 (germline): SGHAT, FQNNGV. This CDR3 is built from 14 residues. The CDR3 reads CASSLDPGQETQYF. DNA of the CDR3: TGTGCCAGCAGCTTAGATCCCGGGCAAGAGACCCAGTACTTC.

The chain couples TRBV29-1 to TRBJ2-7; 8 bases line up with TRBD2. The CDR3 loop spans 14 amino acids. V was pared by 7 bases and J by 5 bases, with 13 bases of the junction left unmatched. Germline lookup yields CDR1 SQVTM and CDR2 ANQGSEA. CDR3 protein: CSARWELAGDEQYF. Written as DNA, the CDR3 is TGCAGCGCCCGTTGGGAGCTAGCGGGTGACGAGCAGTACTTC.

V usage is TRBV3-1 (or the pseudogene TRBV3-2) and J usage is TRBJ2-7; D perhaps matches TRBD2 (6 bases). The germline V gene encodes CDR1 LGHDT and CDR2 YNNKEL (reference sequence). V was trimmed by 4 bases and J by 6 bases, leaving 16 bases between them. This CDR3 region has 14 residues. CDR3 bases: TGTGCCAGCAGCCCTAGGGACTCGGCCTTCGAGCAGTACTTC. It specifies CASSPRDSAFEQYF.

The chain links TRBV7-6 to TRBJ2-1; perhaps TRBD2 as D (5 bases). V shed 1 base and J shed 9 bases, with 16 bases lying between them. Germline values: CDR1 SGHVS, CDR2 FNYEAQ. This CDR3 has 15 amino acids. The CDR3 DNA is TGTGCCAGCAGCTTAGTGGTGGGGTTCGGAGGTGAGCAGTTCTTC. Its translation is CASSLVVGFGGEQFF. The full variable domain, rest sourced from reference TRBV7-6 and TRBJ2-1, is GAGVSQSPRYKVTKRGQDVALRCDPISGHVSLYWYRQALGQGPEFLTYFNYEAQQDKSGLPNDRFSAERPEGSISTLTIQRTEQRDSAMYRCASSLVVGFGGEQFFGPGTRLTVL.

The J gene is TRBJ1-2, the V gene TRBV10-3; 9 positions match TRBD1. The CDR3 contains 15 residues. Germline CDR1 reads ENHRY; CDR2 reads SYGVKD. The ends lost 3 bases at V and 3 bases at J; junction bases unmatched: 5. CDR3 nucleotides: TGTGCCATCAGTGAAGTGGGACAGGGTGACTATGGCTACACCTTC. Its translation: CAISEVGQGDYGYTF.

The CDR3 spells CASSMDSYYGYTF. The CDR3, as DNA: TGTGCCAGCAGCATGGACAGTTACTATGGCTACACCTTC. The chain has TRBV7-9 and TRBJ1-2; maybe TRBD1 (6 bases). Trimming pared 5 bases from V and 3 bases from J, leaving 10 bases between. CDR1 and CDR2 (germline): SEHNR, FQNEAQ (reference sequence). The CDR3 has 13 amino acids.

The V and J genes are TRBV7-9 and TRBJ2-7, with a tentative D call TRBD1 (5 bases). The CDR3 is 14 residues long. The germline V gene has CDR1 SEHNR and CDR2 FQNEAQ (reference sequence). Deletions cut 5 bases from V and 2 bases from J, with 13 bases between. The DNA for the CDR3 is TGTGCCAGCAGCCCCCGGCCGACAGCCTACGAGCAGTACTTC. This gives the protein CASSPRPTAYEQYF. Combining the CDR3 with reference TRBV7-9 and TRBJ2-7 gives the whole variable domain DTGVSQNPRHKITKRGQNVTFRCDPISEHNRLYWYRQTLGQGPEFLTYFQNEAQLEKSRLLSDRFSAERPKGSFSTLEIQRTEQGDSAMYLCASSPRPTAYEQYFGPGTRLTVT.

This chain joins TRBV9 and TRBJ2-2; TRBD2 agrees at 9 bases. The ends lost 10 bases at V and 2 bases at J; junction bases unmatched: 6. The CDR3 runs 14 residues. In germline, CDR1 is SGDLS, CDR2 YYNGEE. CDR3 coding DNA: TGTGCCCTGCGTAGCGGGAGTAACACCGGGGAGCTGTTTTTT. Translating gives CALRSGSNTGELFF. Using reference TRBV9 and TRBJ2-2 for the parts outside the CDR3, the full variable domain is DSGVTQTPKHLITATGQRVTLRCSPRSGDLSVYWYQQSLDQGLQFLIQYYNGEERAKGNILERFSAQQFPDLHSELNLSSLELGDSALYFCALRSGSNTGELFFGEGSRLTVL.

This clone has a handful of counts. The rearrangement links TRBV5-1 to TRBJ2-1; no clear D gene. There are 15 residues in the CDR3. Germline CDR1 SGHRS, CDR2 YFSETQ. Between the trimmed V and J ends, which lost 0 bases and 5 bases, there was a span of 12 bases. The CDR3 DNA follows: TGCGCCAGCAGCTTGGATGGTCAGGTACACAATGAGCAGTTCTTC. Translating it yields CASSLDGQVHNEQFF.

The rearrangement uses TRBV23-1 and TRBJ2-3; D might be TRBD2 (6 bases). TRBV23-1 qualifies as an ORF whose function is uncertain. Trimming stripped 0 bases from V and 0 bases from J, with 10 bases between. The CDR3 contains 16 residues. The CDR3 region has the DNA TGCGCCAGCAGTCAATCGCGGGACGGTAGCACAGATACGCAGTATTTT. Translating gives CASSQSRDGSTDTQYF.

Written as DNA, the CDR3 is TGCGCCAGCAGCCACGGGGACTTAGCTAGGGAGCAGTACTTC. This codes for CASSHGDLAREQYF. V usage is TRBV5-1 and J usage is TRBJ2-7; perhaps TRBD2 as D (6 bases). Germline CDR1 reads SGHRS; CDR2 reads YFSETQ. The CDR3 has 14 residues. Trimming left V 4 bases short and J 7 bases short, with 18 bases between. The full variable domain, completed using reference TRBV5-1 and TRBJ2-7, is KAGVTQTPRYLIKTRGQQVTLSCSPISGHRSVSWYQQTPGQGLQFLFEYFSETQRNKGNFPGRFSGRQFSNSRSEMNVSTLELGDSALYLCASSHGDLAREQYFGPGTRLTVT.

V gene TRBV20-1 combines with J gene TRBJ2-2, with D perhaps TRBD2 (6 bases). V lost 3 bases, J lost 2 bases, and 16 bases lay in between. The CDR3 has 16 residues. Germline assignment: CDR1 DFQATT and CDR2 SNEGSKA (reference sequence). The CDR3 is CSASDRQRANTGELFF. In DNA, the CDR3 is TGCAGTGCTAGTGATCGTCAGCGGGCCAACACCGGGGAGCTGTTTTTT.

The rearrangement links TRBV18 to TRBJ1-1; 9 positions match TRBD1. The length of the CDR3 is 13 residues. Losses at the gene ends were 6 bases for V and 6 bases for J; bases not matched to a gene: 5. Germline CDR1 reads KGHSH; CDR2 reads LQKENI. Here the CDR3 DNA reads TGTGCCAGCTCCAGGGACAGGGTAGCTGAAGCTTTCTTT. Translation gives CASSRDRVAEAFF. The variable domain in full, completed from reference TRBV18 and TRBJ1-1, reads NAGVMQNPRHLVRRRGQEARLRCSPMKGHSHVYWYRQLPEEGLKFMVYLQKENIIDESGMPKERFSAEFPKEGPSILRIQQVVRGDSAAYFCASSRDRVAEAFFGQGTRLTVV.

CDR3 in DNA: TGCGCCAGCAGCCCTAATTCGGTCAATGAGCAGTTCTTC. Translated, it gives CASSPNSVNEQFF. V usage is TRBV4-1 and J usage is TRBJ2-1; no reliable D call. The germline CDR1 and CDR2 sequences are MGHRA and YSYEKL. Deletions cut 4 bases from V and 6 bases from J, with 10 bases between. The CDR3 has 13 residues.

The rearrangement uses TRBV27 and TRBJ2-1; 12 bases agree with TRBD1. CDR3 length: 14 amino acids. The germline gives CDR1 MNHEY, CDR2 SMNVEV (reference sequence). The V gene end was trimmed by 3 bases and the J gene end by 8 bases; junction bases not matched to a gene: 2. The CDR3 here is CASSFGTGGDEQFF. DNA of the CDR3: TGTGCCAGCAGTTTCGGGACAGGGGGCGATGAGCAGTTCTTC.